This TCR beta chain was sequenced in a study of cytomegalovirus exposure and HLA in healthy donors. On the study more broadly: About 200 million T cells yielded 90 million to 130 million unique TCR beta sequences, as an earlier analysis found. The study's early data release held roughly 90 million unique TCRs from HLA-typed donors.

The PCR had 60 Vbeta and 13 Jbeta primers. Libraries were prepared by immunoSEQ multiplex PCR; TCRdb keeps only in-frame clonotypes and omits some of them. This sample carries about 130,000 clones, 75% to 90% of them seen once, and the ten largest clones take under 3%. CDR3 length: 16 residues. The V gene's germline CDR1 is SGHRS and CDR2 YFSETQ. Trimming pared 4 bases from V and 1 base from J, leaving 12 bases between. Study results and limitations: Cytomegalovirus-associated TCR beta chains were listed, numbering some 150.

Of note for this clone: No antigen is known for it.

This clonotype originated in a man between 25 and 39 years old in good health and CMV-seronegative. This chain connects TRBV5-1 to TRBJ2-6; D perhaps matches TRBD2 (5 bases). The sequenced material came from PBMCs. The CDR3 region has the DNA TGCGCCAGCAGCCCGGGAATAGGGTCTGGGGCCAACGTCCTGACTTTC. The encoded protein is CASSPGIGSGANVLTF. The full variable domain, with the rest looked up from reference TRBV5-1 and TRBJ2-6, is KAGVTQTPRYLIKTRGQQVTLSCSPISGHRSVSWYQQTPGQGLQFLFEYFSETQRNKGNFPGRFSGRQFSNSRSEMNVSTLELGDSALYLCASSPGIGSGANVLTFGAGSRLTVL.